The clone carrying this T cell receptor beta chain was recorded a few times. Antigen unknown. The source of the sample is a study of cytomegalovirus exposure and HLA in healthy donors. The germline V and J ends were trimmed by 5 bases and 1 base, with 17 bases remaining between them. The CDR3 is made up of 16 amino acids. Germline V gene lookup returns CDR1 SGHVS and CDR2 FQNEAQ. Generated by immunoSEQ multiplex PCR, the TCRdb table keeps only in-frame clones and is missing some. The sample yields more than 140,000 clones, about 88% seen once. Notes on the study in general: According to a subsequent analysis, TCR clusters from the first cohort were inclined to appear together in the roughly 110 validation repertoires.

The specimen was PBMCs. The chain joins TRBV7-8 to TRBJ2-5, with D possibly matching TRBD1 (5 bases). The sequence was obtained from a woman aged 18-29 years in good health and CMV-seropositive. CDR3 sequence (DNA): TGTGCCAGCAGCCTCCGGTGGGGCAGCCTCCAAGAGACCCAGTACTTC. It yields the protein CASSLRWGSLQETQYF.